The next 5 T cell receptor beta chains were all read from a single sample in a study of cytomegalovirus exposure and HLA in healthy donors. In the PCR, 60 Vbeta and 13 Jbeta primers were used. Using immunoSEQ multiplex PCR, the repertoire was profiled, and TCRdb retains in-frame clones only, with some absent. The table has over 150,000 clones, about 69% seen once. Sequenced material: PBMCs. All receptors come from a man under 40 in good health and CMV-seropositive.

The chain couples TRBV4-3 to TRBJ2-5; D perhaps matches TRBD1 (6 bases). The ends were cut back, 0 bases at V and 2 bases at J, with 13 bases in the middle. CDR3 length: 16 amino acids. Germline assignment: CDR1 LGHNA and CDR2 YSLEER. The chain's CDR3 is CASSQEPDSTQETQYF. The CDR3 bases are TGCGCCAGCAGCCAAGAGCCGGACAGCACTCAAGAGACCCAGTACTTC.

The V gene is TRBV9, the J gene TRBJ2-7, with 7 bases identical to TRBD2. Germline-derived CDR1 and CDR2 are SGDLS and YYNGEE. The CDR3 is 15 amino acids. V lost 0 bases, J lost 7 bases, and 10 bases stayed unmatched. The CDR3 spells CASSVVRGGELEQYF. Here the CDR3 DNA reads TGTGCCAGCAGCGTAGTTCGGGGAGGGGAACTGGAGCAGTACTTC.

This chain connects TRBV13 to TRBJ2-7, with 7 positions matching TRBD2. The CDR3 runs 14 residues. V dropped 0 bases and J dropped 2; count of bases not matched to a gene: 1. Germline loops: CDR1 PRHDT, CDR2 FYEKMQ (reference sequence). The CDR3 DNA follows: TGTGCCAGCAGCTTAGGGCTAGCGGCCTACGAGCAGTACTTC. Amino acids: CASSLGLAAYEQYF.

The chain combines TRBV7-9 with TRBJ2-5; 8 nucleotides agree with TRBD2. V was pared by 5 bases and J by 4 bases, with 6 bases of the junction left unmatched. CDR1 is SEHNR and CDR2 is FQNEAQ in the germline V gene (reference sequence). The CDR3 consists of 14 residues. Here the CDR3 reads CASSPGTSLETQYF. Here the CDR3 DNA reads TGTGCCAGCAGCCCCGGGACTAGTCTAGAGACCCAGTACTTC.

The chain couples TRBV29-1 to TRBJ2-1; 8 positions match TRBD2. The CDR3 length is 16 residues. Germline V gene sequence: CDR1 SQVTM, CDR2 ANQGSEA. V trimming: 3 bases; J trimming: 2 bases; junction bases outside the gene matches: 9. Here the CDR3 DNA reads TGCAGCGTTGAGGGAATAGCGGGGCATCCCTACAATGAGCAGTTCTTC. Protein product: CSVEGIAGHPYNEQFF.